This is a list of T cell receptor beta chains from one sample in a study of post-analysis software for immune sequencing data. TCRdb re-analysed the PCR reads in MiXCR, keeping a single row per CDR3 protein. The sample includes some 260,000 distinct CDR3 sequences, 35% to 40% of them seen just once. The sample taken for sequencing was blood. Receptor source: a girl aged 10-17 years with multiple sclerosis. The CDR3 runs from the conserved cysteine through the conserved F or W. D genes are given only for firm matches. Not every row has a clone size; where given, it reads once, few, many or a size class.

CDR3 DNA: TGCAGTGCTAGGGCGGGACAGGGGCCAGAGACCCAGTACTTC
CDR3 protein: CSARAGQGPETQYF
V gene: TRBV20-1
clone size: few
D gene: TRBD1
J gene: TRBJ2-5

CDR3 DNA: TGTGCCAGCACCGGGACGACCACAGATACGCAGTATTTT
CDR3 protein: CASTGTTTDTQYF
V gene: TRBV2
clone size: many
D gene: .
J gene: TRBJ2-3

CDR3 DNA: TGTGCCAGCAGCGTAGGTTACGAGGGGGCTCGGAATTCACCCCTCCACTTT
CDR3 protein: CASSVGYEGARNSPLHF
V gene: TRBV9
clone size: .
D gene: TRBD1
J gene: TRBJ1-6

CDR3 DNA: TGCGCCAGCAGCTTGGGGTGGATCTCGGGATCGAATGGCTACACCTTC
CDR3 protein: CASSLGWISGSNGYTF
V gene: TRBV5-1
clone size: few
D gene: .
J gene: TRBJ1-2

CDR3 DNA: TGTGCCAGCAGTCCAGACCCCGGGACAGGGGCCAATGAGCAGTTCTTC
CDR3 protein: CASSPDPGTGANEQFF
V gene: TRBV28
clone size: many
D gene: TRBD1
J gene: TRBJ2-1

CDR3 DNA: TGTGCCAGCAGCCAAGAAAGGACCGACGGACTAGCGGGAGGGATTTCAGATACGCAGTATTTT
CDR3 protein: CASSQERTDGLAGGISDTQYF
V gene: TRBV14
clone size: .
D gene: TRBD2
J gene: TRBJ2-3

CDR3 DNA: TGTGCCAGCAGCCAGGGCATAGGGGAGGATGAGCAGTTCTTC
CDR3 protein: CASSQGIGEDEQFF
V gene: TRBV4-2
clone size: .
D gene: .
J gene: TRBJ2-1

CDR3 DNA: TGCAGTGCTAGAGTCGGCGGGGCTCACCCAAACTCCTACAATGAGCAGTTCTTC
CDR3 protein: CSARVGGAHPNSYNEQFF
V gene: TRBV20-1
clone size: few
D gene: .
J gene: TRBJ2-1

CDR3 DNA: TGTGCCAGCAGCTTAACAGCGCCTATGCAGTTCTTC
CDR3 protein: CASSLTAPMQFF
V gene: TRBV7-2
clone size: .
D gene: .
J gene: TRBJ2-1

CDR3 DNA: TGTGCCAGCAGCTCCAACAGGTTCCAAGAGACCCAGTACTTC
CDR3 protein: CASSSNRFQETQYF
V gene: TRBV7-2
clone size: .
D gene: .
J gene: TRBJ2-5

CDR3 DNA: TGCGCCAGCAGCATAGGCTCGAGAGGTCAGCCCCAGCATTTT
CDR3 protein: CASSIGSRGQPQHF
V gene: TRBV5-1
clone size: .
D gene: .
J gene: TRBJ1-5

CDR3 DNA: TGTGCCAGCTTAAGGACAGGGGAGCATAATTCACCCCTCCACTTT
CDR3 protein: CASLRTGEHNSPLHF
V gene: TRBV12-3/TRBV12-4
clone size: .
D gene: TRBD1
J gene: TRBJ1-6

CDR3 DNA: TGCAGTTCCCCCGGGCGCCAGAATGAAAAACTGTTTTTT
CDR3 protein: CSSPGRQNEKLFF
V gene: TRBV20-1
clone size: many
D gene: .
J gene: TRBJ1-4

CDR3 DNA: TGTGCCAGCGGAGAACAGGGTTCGGGCAATCAGCCCCAGCATTTT
CDR3 protein: CASGEQGSGNQPQHF
V gene: TRBV12-3/TRBV12-4
clone size: .
D gene: .
J gene: TRBJ1-5

CDR3 DNA: TGCGCCAGCAGCGCGGAGGTTGCAGATACGCAGTATTTT
CDR3 protein: CASSAEVADTQYF
V gene: TRBV5-1
clone size: .
D gene: .
J gene: TRBJ2-3

CDR3 DNA: TGCAGCGTTGACAGAGGGCCGGAAATAACTTTCTTT
CDR3 protein: CSVDRGPEITFF
V gene: TRBV29-1
clone size: many
D gene: .
J gene: TRBJ1-1

CDR3 DNA: TGCAGCGCTCTGCCCCGACTAGCGGGGGGTGAGCAGTTCTTC
CDR3 protein: CSALPRLAGGEQFF
V gene: TRBV29-1
clone size: many
D gene: TRBD2
J gene: TRBJ2-1

CDR3 DNA: TGTGCCAGCAGTGGGGGACAGGTATCTAACTATGGCTACACCTTC
CDR3 protein: CASSGGQVSNYGYTF
V gene: TRBV2
clone size: .
D gene: TRBD1
J gene: TRBJ1-2

CDR3 DNA: TGCGCCAGCAGCTTGGCAGATTCAGATGCGCAGTATTTT
CDR3 protein: CASSLADSDAQYF
V gene: TRBV5-1
clone size: .
D gene: .
J gene: TRBJ2-3

CDR3 DNA: TGCGCCAGCAGCTTCGGTCTAGCAGGGGAGACCCAGTACTTC
CDR3 protein: CASSFGLAGETQYF
V gene: TRBV5-1
clone size: many
D gene: .
J gene: TRBJ2-5

CDR3 DNA: TGCAGCGTTGAAGGGGAGGAATGGGGGGAAACAGATACGCAGTATTTT
CDR3 protein: CSVEGEEWGETDTQYF
V gene: TRBV29-1
clone size: once
D gene: .
J gene: TRBJ2-3

CDR3 DNA: TGTGCCTGGAAGCCAGGGTCCTACAATGAGCAGTTCTTC
CDR3 protein: CAWKPGSYNEQFF
V gene: TRBV30
clone size: .
D gene: .
J gene: TRBJ2-1

CDR3 DNA: TGTGCCAGCAGGGGACCAAAGGGGGACCGCTACAATGAGCAGTTCTTC
CDR3 protein: CASRGPKGDRYNEQFF
V gene: TRBV7-9
clone size: .
D gene: .
J gene: TRBJ2-1

CDR3 DNA: TGTGCCACCAGCAGAGTGGGCCTTAAAAGGGGCGGGGAGCTGTTTTTT
CDR3 protein: CATSRVGLKRGGELFF
V gene: TRBV15
clone size: .
D gene: .
J gene: TRBJ2-2

CDR3 DNA: TGTGCCAGCAGCTTAGATCCAGGGGGAACCGGGACCATATATTTT
CDR3 protein: CASSLDPGGTGTIYF
V gene: TRBV11-2
clone size: few
D gene: TRBD1
J gene: TRBJ1-3

CDR3 DNA: TGTGCCAGCAGTTTGGGTCCTAGCGGGAGCTCCTACGAGCAGTACTTC
CDR3 protein: CASSLGPSGSSYEQYF
V gene: TRBV12-3/TRBV12-4
clone size: .
D gene: TRBD2
J gene: TRBJ2-7

CDR3 DNA: TGTGCCAGCAGAGAGACAGGGTATGGCTACACCTTC
CDR3 protein: CASRETGYGYTF
V gene: TRBV2
clone size: .
D gene: TRBD1
J gene: TRBJ1-2

CDR3 DNA: TGTGCCAGCAGCTTAGGACTAGCCCTTTCCTACAATGAGCAGTTCTTC
CDR3 protein: CASSLGLALSYNEQFF
V gene: TRBV13
clone size: .
D gene: .
J gene: TRBJ2-1

CDR3 DNA: TGTGCCAGCAGTTACTTTCAGAACACCGGGGAGCTGTTTTTT
CDR3 protein: CASSYFQNTGELFF
V gene: TRBV6-5
clone size: few
D gene: .
J gene: TRBJ2-2

CDR3 DNA: TGTGCCAGCAGCTTCGGGGACTCCCGAGGGGACTACGAGCAGTACTTC
CDR3 protein: CASSFGDSRGDYEQYF
V gene: TRBV5-8
clone size: once
D gene: .
J gene: TRBJ2-7

CDR3 DNA: TGTGCCGGCAGTGAAGGTTGGACTAGCGGGAGGGTCACAGATACGCAGTATTTT
CDR3 protein: CAGSEGWTSGRVTDTQYF
V gene: TRBV2
clone size: .
D gene: TRBD2
J gene: TRBJ2-3

CDR3 DNA: TGTGCCAGCGGGGACAGTCCCTATGGCTACACCTTC
CDR3 protein: CASGDSPYGYTF
V gene: TRBV6-6
clone size: .
D gene: TRBD1
J gene: TRBJ1-2

CDR3 DNA: TGCAGCGCGCAGAGTGACCACTACGGCACTGAAGCTTTCTTT
CDR3 protein: CSAQSDHYGTEAFF
V gene: TRBV20-1
clone size: .
D gene: .
J gene: TRBJ1-1

CDR3 DNA: TGCAGTGCTAGCGGGGCCGGCCACGAGCAGTACTTC
CDR3 protein: CSASGAGHEQYF
V gene: TRBV20-1
clone size: .
D gene: .
J gene: TRBJ2-7

CDR3 DNA: TGTGCCAGCAGTTACGGAAGGGGGCGGGCCACTGAAGCTTTCTTT
CDR3 protein: CASSYGRGRATEAFF
V gene: TRBV6-6
clone size: .
D gene: TRBD1
J gene: TRBJ1-1

CDR3 DNA: TGTGCCAGCAGCTTAGTTCCGGGGGCCATGCGTACAACTAATGAAAAACTGTTTTTT
CDR3 protein: CASSLVPGAMRTTNEKLFF
V gene: TRBV7-8
clone size: few
D gene: .
J gene: TRBJ1-4

CDR3 DNA: TGTGCCAGCAGTTCGACCAGCGGGAGTGGCTCCAAAAACATTCAGTACTTC
CDR3 protein: CASSSTSGSGSKNIQYF
V gene: TRBV6-5
clone size: many
D gene: TRBD2
J gene: TRBJ2-4